Shown below are 2 T cell receptor beta chains from a single sample sequenced in a study of beta chain bispecific antibodies for T cell cancers (dated by TCRdb to the early 2020s). Summary of the overall study and its limitations: Each sequenced sample mixed leukemia cell line cells with normal T cells, and most targeted TRBV signal came from the leukemia cells rather than normal T cells.

T cells were expanded from blood mononuclear cells with anti-CD3 antibody OKT3 or CD3/CD28 Dynabeads for 3 to 4 days. The library was prepared using 5' RACE. TCRdb redid the processing of the public reads, applying fastp at Q25 and MiXCR, and retained in-frame beta chains. Each record represents a unique CDR3 protein, reported with the most common genes and DNA among its rows. This sample is represented by some 17,000 distinct CDR3 sequences; approximately 2% of them were singletons. The biggest ten clones account for less than 9% of the sample. Which antigens these TCRs recognize remains unknown. The sequencing input was healthy donor T cells cultured with leukemia cells. Receptor source: a human donor in good health. Some clones in this sample may be carry-over from other donors' samples.

Many counts were recorded for this clonotype. The J gene is TRBJ2-7, the V gene TRBV20-1, with a weak D call TRBD1 (5 bases). CDR1 DFQATT and CDR2 SNEGSKA come from the germline V gene (reference sequence). The CDR3 is made up of 14 amino acids. Trimming took 3 bases from V and 4 from J, leaving 16 bases between them. Written as DNA, the CDR3 is TGCAGTGCTAGTGGTTCAGGGCAGGGTTACGAGCAGTACTTC. Protein product: CSASGSGQGYEQYF.

In this sample, this clonotype turned up many times. The gene calls are TRBV7-2 and TRBJ2-3; possibly TRBD1 for D (5 bases). This CDR3 is built from 15 residues. The germline V and J ends were trimmed by 4 bases and 4 bases, with 15 bases remaining between them. Germline V CDR1 and CDR2: SGHTA, FQGNSA. CDR3 nucleotide sequence: TGTGCCAGCAGCTCCCCCGGGTGGGGCCCAGATACGCAGTATTTT. Protein product: CASSSPGWGPDTQYF.